This TCR beta chain was obtained from a study of blood T cell repertoires in COVID-19. Study background: Collection of acute and convalescent COVID-19 samples took place in the United States, Italy and Spain.

This CDR3 comprises 17 residues. Germline CDR1 is SGHNT and CDR2 is YENEEA. V shed 1 base, J shed 3 bases, and the junction held 3 bases outside the gene matches. In the study's own analysis: Reference gene primer amplification yielded estimated nucleated cell counts. TCRdb's copy holds only in-frame clones and misses some; the assay was immunoSEQ multiplex PCR. Clone size and V and J calls were adopted from that table, with D and trimming inferred from the DNA. The sample has some 120,000 clones; 75% to 90% are singletons. The specimen was peripheral blood. This sequence originates from a human donor in a cohort sampled during active COVID-19. The chain couples TRBV11-3 to TRBJ2-3; TRBD2 aligns across 14 bases. CDR3 nucleotide sequence: TGTGCCAGCAGCTTAGGGGGGACTAGCGGGAGTACAGATACGCAGTATTTT. Its translation: CASSLGGTSGSTDTQYF.